These 14 T cell receptor beta chains came from one sample sequenced in a study of shared clonotypes between healthy human individuals. The table came from immunoSEQ multiplex PCR; TCRdb's copy has only in-frame clones and leaves some out. The sample comprises roughly 2.2 million clones, 85% to 95% of which are singletons, and about 0.36% rests with the top ten. The sequenced sample was naive CD4+ T cells from PBMCs. Subset specified: CD45RA+ positively selected. The receptors stem from a man aged 18 to 35 in good health. Some clones in this sample may be carry-over from other donors' samples.

V gene TRBV19 combines with J gene TRBJ2-7; D remains unclear. Germline CDR1 reads LNHDA; CDR2 reads SQIVND (reference sequence). With 3 bases removed from V and 5 bases from J, the gap between germline ends came to 8 bases. CDR3 length: 12 amino acids. The CDR3 nucleotides read TGTGCCAGTAGTATCGTCGGCAACGAGCAGTACTTC. This encodes CASSIVGNEQYF.

The rearrangement joins TRBV6-5 to TRBJ1-6; 8 bases fit TRBD1. V gave up 5 bases and J gave up 10 bases; unmatched junction bases: 10. Germline CDR1 and CDR2: MNHEY and SVGAGI. The CDR3 totals 15 residues. CDR3 DNA: TGTGCCAGCAGTATCTACAGGGGGAATTACTCACCCCTCCACTTT. Its translation is CASSIYRGNYSPLHF.

The chain joins TRBV5-1 to TRBJ2-7, with 8 nucleotides matching TRBD1. This CDR3 contains 14 residues. The V gene end was trimmed by 2 bases and the J gene end by 3 bases; junction bases not matched to a gene: 4. CDR1 and CDR2 (germline): SGHRS, YFSETQ. The DNA of the CDR3 is TGCGCCAGCAGCTTTACAGGGGGAAACTACGAGCAGTACTTC. Protein product: CASSFTGGNYEQYF.

The chain links TRBV4-2 to TRBJ1-4; 8 nucleotides line up with TRBD1. Trimming removed 1 base from V and 8 bases from J; junction bases left unmatched: 6. Germline CDR1 reads LGHNA; CDR2 reads YNFKEQ. The length of the CDR3 is 15 residues. CDR3 DNA: TGTGCCAGCAGCCAAGTCTCAGGGGGCAACGAAAAACTGTTTTTT. Translating it yields CASSQVSGGNEKLFF.

The rearrangement links TRBV19 to TRBJ2-7, with D possibly matching TRBD1 (6 bases). The CDR3 contains 16 residues. Germline CDR1 and CDR2: LNHDA and SQIVND (reference sequence). Trimming stripped 5 bases from V and 0 bases from J, with 17 bases between. In nucleotides, the CDR3 is TGTGCCAGTAGTGTGTACGGGACAACCTACTCCTACGAGCAGTACTTC. Protein: CASSVYGTTYSYEQYF.

J is TRBJ1-1 and V is TRBV14; D might be TRBD1 (6 bases). The CDR3 runs 16 residues. V shed 0 bases and J shed 2 bases, with 13 bases lying between them. The germline V gene has CDR1 SGHDN and CDR2 FVKESK. The DNA for the CDR3 is TGTGCCAGCAGCCAAGATCGGGGGGCAGGCAACACTGAAGCTTTCTTT. Amino acid sequence: CASSQDRGAGNTEAFF.

Turning to this clone: This same CDR3 is encoded by further DNA sequences in the sample. The chain couples TRBV4-3 to TRBJ2-7, with a tentative D call TRBD1 (6 bases). Per germline, CDR1 LGHNA and CDR2 YSLEER. Trimming stripped 3 bases from V and 3 bases from J, with 9 bases between. The CDR3 is 13 residues long. CDR3 DNA sequence: TGCGCCAGCAGCCAGGTCAGGGGCTACGAGCAGTACTTC. It is translated as CASSQVRGYEQYF.

This chain connects TRBV7-2 to TRBJ1-1, with 7 bases identical to TRBD1. The germline V gene encodes CDR1 SGHTA and CDR2 FQGNSA. CDR3 length: 16 residues. Unmatched junction bases numbered 16, after V lost 1 base and J lost 11 bases. CDR3 DNA sequence: TGTGCCAGCAGCTTAGTTAGGGACAGCTGGGATCGGGTGGCTTTCTTT. It is translated as CASSLVRDSWDRVAFF.

The J gene is TRBJ1-4, the V gene TRBV5-1; 9 bases are shared with TRBD1. This CDR3 region has 17 residues. V shed 1 base, J shed 0 bases, and the junction held 4 bases outside the gene matches. CDR1 is SGHRS and CDR2 is YFSETQ in the germline V gene. CDR3 sequence: CASSLHRGPSTNEKLFF. DNA of the CDR3: TGCGCCAGCAGCTTGCACAGGGGGCCCTCAACTAATGAAAAACTGTTTTTT.

The J gene is TRBJ2-1, the V gene TRBV27, with 7 bases lining up with TRBD1. The V and J ends lost 3 bases and 3 bases, in that order; junction bases with no gene match: 5. Germline loops: CDR1 MNHEY, CDR2 SMNVEV (reference sequence). This CDR3 region has 15 residues. The CDR3 is CASSFPGTDYNEQFF. The CDR3 DNA reads as TGTGCCAGCAGTTTTCCCGGGACAGACTACAATGAGCAGTTCTTC.

This rearrangement joins TRBV28 to TRBJ2-7; D is tentatively TRBD1 or TRBD2 (5 bases each). This CDR3 has 16 amino acids. V shed 6 bases and J shed 4 bases, with 22 bases lying between them. CDR1 MDHEN and CDR2 SYDVKM come from the germline V gene. CDR3 bases: TGTGCCAGCAGCCCCCCGGGGCAGGGTGGGAGATACGAGCAGTACTTC. Its translation is CASSPPGQGGRYEQYF. The variable domain in full, with the rest retrieved from reference TRBV28 and TRBJ2-7, is DVKVTQSSRYLVKRTGEKVFLECVQDMDHENMFWYRQDPGLGLRLIYFSYDVKMKEKGDIPEGYSVSREKKERFSLILESASTNQTSMYLCASSPPGQGGRYEQYFGPGTRLTVT.

A note on this clone: Distinct nucleotide sequences in the sample also encode this CDR3. The chain has TRBV28 and TRBJ2-5, with TRBD1 matching over 7 bases. The junction had 1 base not matched to a gene; V was cut back by 8 bases and J by 1 base. In germline, CDR1 is MDHEN, CDR2 SYDVKM. The CDR3 loop spans 12 amino acids. This CDR3 is CASRQGQETQYF. CDR3 in DNA: TGTGCCAGCCGACAGGGCCAAGAGACCCAGTACTTC.

The chain employs TRBV6-6 and TRBJ1-1; maybe TRBD1 (5 bases). V lost 1 base and J 6 bases, leaving 6 bases between the germline ends. Germline assignment: CDR1 MNHNY and CDR2 SVGAGI (reference sequence). The length of the CDR3 is 12 residues. The CDR3 sequence: CASSYLQAEAFF. In DNA form, the CDR3 reads TGTGCCAGCAGTTACTTACAGGCTGAAGCTTTCTTT.

The chain is built from TRBV25-1 and TRBJ1-2; 7 nucleotides line up with TRBD1. The CDR3 totals 15 residues. V dropped 3 bases and J dropped 5; count of bases not matched to a gene: 9. Germline values: CDR1 MGHDK, CDR2 SYGVNS. The CDR3 protein is CASSEQDRAFYGYTF. In DNA form, the CDR3 reads TGTGCCAGCAGTGAGCAAGACAGGGCTTTTTATGGCTACACCTTC.